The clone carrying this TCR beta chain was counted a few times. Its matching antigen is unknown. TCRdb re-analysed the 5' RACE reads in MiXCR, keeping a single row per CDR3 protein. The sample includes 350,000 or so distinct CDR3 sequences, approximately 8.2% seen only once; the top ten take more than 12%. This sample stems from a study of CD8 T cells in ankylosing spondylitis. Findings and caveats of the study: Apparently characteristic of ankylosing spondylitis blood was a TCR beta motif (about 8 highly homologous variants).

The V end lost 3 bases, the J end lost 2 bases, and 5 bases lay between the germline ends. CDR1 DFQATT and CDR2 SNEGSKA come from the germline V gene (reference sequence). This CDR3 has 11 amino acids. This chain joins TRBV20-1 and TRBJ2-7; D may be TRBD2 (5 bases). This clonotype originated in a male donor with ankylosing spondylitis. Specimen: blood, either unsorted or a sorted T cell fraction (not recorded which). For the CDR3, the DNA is TGCAGTGCTAGTAGCGCCTACGAGCAGTACTTC. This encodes CSASSAYEQYF.